Listed below are T cell receptor beta chains from one sample, sequenced in a study of identical twins' blood T cells. TCRdb processed the 5' RACE reads anew with MiXCR; each CDR3 protein has one entry. Here the sample spans 300,000 to 400,000 distinct CDR3 sequences, under 30% being singletons. Sequencing used PBMCs. The receptors were gathered from a woman aged 18-49 years in good health. Both conserved end residues are part of each CDR3. D genes are given only for firm matches. Rows give clone size only sometimes, using once, few, many, or a class for an expanded clone.

J: TRBJ2-1
V: TRBV11-3
D: NA
size: NA
CDR3: CASGPSNEQFF
DNA: TGTGCCAGCGGCCCTAGTAATGAGCAGTTCTTC

J: TRBJ1-1
V: TRBV5-1
D: NA
size: NA
CDR3: CASSVAFISGASEAFF
DNA: TGCGCCAGCAGCGTTGCCTTTATATCAGGGGCCTCTGAAGCTTTCTTT

J: TRBJ1-1
V: TRBV10-3
D: NA
size: NA
CDR3: CAISESNQGRNTEAFF
DNA: TGTGCCATCAGTGAGTCGAATCAGGGCCGGAACACTGAAGCTTTCTTT

J: TRBJ2-5
V: TRBV5-1
D: NA
size: NA
CDR3: CASRLKGEETQYF
DNA: TGCGCCAGCAGGTTGAAGGGGGAAGAGACCCAGTACTTC

J: TRBJ2-3
V: TRBV20-1
D: NA
size: few
CDR3: CSAQRPGGDTQYF
DNA: TGCAGTGCACAGCGTCCCGGCGGGGATACGCAGTATTTT

J: TRBJ1-5
V: TRBV13
D: NA
size: few
CDR3: CASSLGRDTYQPQHF
DNA: TGTGCCAGCAGCTTAGGCCGGGACACCTATCAGCCCCAGCATTTT

J: TRBJ1-5
V: TRBV20-1
D: TRBD1
size: NA
CDR3: CSARDQGRGFNQPQHF
DNA: TGCAGTGCTAGAGATCAAGGCAGGGGGTTCAATCAGCCCCAGCATTTT

J: TRBJ2-2
V: TRBV10-3
D: NA
size: once
CDR3: CTISEYGTANTGELFF
DNA: TGTACCATCAGTGAGTATGGTACAGCGAACACCGGGGAGCTGTTTTTT

J: TRBJ1-1
V: TRBV12-3/TRBV12-4
D: TRBD1
size: NA
CDR3: CASSSTGPAEAFF
DNA: TGTGCCAGCAGTTCGACAGGGCCCGCTGAAGCTTTCTTT

J: TRBJ2-1
V: TRBV7-9
D: TRBD2
size: few
CDR3: CASSLSLLAGTYNEQFF
DNA: TGTGCCAGCAGCTTAAGTTTGTTAGCGGGGACCTACAATGAGCAGTTCTTC

J: TRBJ1-2
V: TRBV7-2
D: NA
size: NA
CDR3: CASSLGQRYGYTF
DNA: TGTGCCAGCAGCTTAGGGCAGCGTTATGGCTACACCTTC

J: TRBJ2-2
V: TRBV6-6
D: NA
size: NA
CDR3: CASSSFRAGELFF
DNA: TGTGCCAGCAGTTCCTTTCGGGCCGGGGAGCTGTTTTTT

J: TRBJ1-1
V: TRBV20-1
D: TRBD1
size: NA
CDR3: CSARQGDMNTEAFF
DNA: TGCAGTGCTAGACAGGGGGACATGAACACTGAAGCTTTCTTT

J: TRBJ2-1
V: TRBV20-1
D: NA
size: NA
CDR3: CSARGPDYSFGEQFF
DNA: TGCAGTGCTAGGGGACCCGACTACAGTTTCGGTGAGCAGTTCTTC

J: TRBJ1-1
V: TRBV5-1
D: TRBD1
size: NA
CDR3: CASRLGTGQVNTEAFF
DNA: TGCGCCAGCAGACTTGGGACAGGGCAAGTGAACACTGAAGCTTTCTTT

J: TRBJ1-5
V: TRBV20-1
D: NA
size: NA
CDR3: CSARTLSNQPQHF
DNA: TGCAGTGCTAGGACACTTAGCAATCAGCCCCAGCATTTT

J: TRBJ1-1
V: TRBV7-9
D: NA
size: few
CDR3: CASSLRGWGSEAFF
DNA: TGTGCCAGCAGCTTAAGGGGTTGGGGCAGTGAAGCTTTCTTT

J: TRBJ2-1
V: TRBV27
D: TRBD1
size: NA
CDR3: CASSLSVVQGYNEQFF
DNA: TGTGCCAGCAGTTTATCGGTGGTACAGGGGTACAATGAGCAGTTCTTC

J: TRBJ1-1
V: TRBV20-1
D: TRBD1
size: NA
CDR3: CSARDPDRGPKTEAFF
DNA: TGCAGTGCTAGAGATCCGGACAGGGGGCCAAAAACTGAAGCTTTCTTT

J: TRBJ1-5
V: TRBV21-1
D: NA
size: NA
CDR3: CASTRQADQPQHF
DNA: TGTGCCAGCACGCGACAGGCAGATCAGCCCCAGCATTTT

J: TRBJ1-6
V: TRBV20-1
D: NA
size: few
CDR3: CSARDWVDNSPLHF
DNA: TGCAGTGCTAGAGATTGGGTCGATAATTCACCCCTCCACTTT

J: TRBJ2-1
V: TRBV20-1
D: TRBD2
size: few
CDR3: CSANRAGATGEQFF
DNA: TGCAGTGCTAATAGAGCGGGGGCTACCGGTGAGCAGTTCTTC

J: TRBJ1-1
V: TRBV3-1
D: NA
size: NA
CDR3: CASSQGQAIMNTEAFF
DNA: TGTGCCAGCAGCCAAGGACAGGCGATCATGAACACTGAAGCTTTCTTT

J: TRBJ1-6
V: TRBV5-1
D: TRBD1
size: few
CDR3: CASSSGQGNSPLHF
DNA: TGCGCCAGCAGTTCGGGACAGGGGAATTCACCCCTCCACTTT

J: TRBJ2-1
V: TRBV18
D: NA
size: NA
CDR3: CASSPRGTSNEQFF
DNA: TGTGCCAGCTCACCAAGGGGGACAAGCAATGAGCAGTTCTTC

J: TRBJ2-1
V: TRBV6-6
D: NA
size: few
CDR3: CASSTQALRDNEQFF
DNA: TGTGCCAGCAGTACTCAGGCCCTCCGGGACAATGAGCAGTTCTTC

J: TRBJ2-7
V: TRBV5-1
D: NA
size: few
CDR3: CASSEGTTTYEQYF
DNA: TGCGCCAGCAGCGAGGGGACGACTACCTACGAGCAGTACTTC

J: TRBJ1-5
V: TRBV7-2
D: NA
size: NA
CDR3: CASSLGRTRILEPQHF
DNA: TGTGCCAGCAGCTTAGGGAGGACACGGATTTTGGAGCCCCAGCATTTT

J: TRBJ1-1
V: TRBV2
D: TRBD1
size: NA
CDR3: CASRGDRFNTEAFF
DNA: TGTGCCAGCAGAGGGGACAGGTTTAACACTGAAGCTTTCTTT

J: TRBJ1-2
V: TRBV11-2
D: TRBD1
size: NA
CDR3: CASSLSPGGYRGYTF
DNA: TGTGCCAGCAGCTTATCCCCAGGGGGCTACCGGGGCTACACCTTC

J: TRBJ1-1
V: TRBV11-3
D: NA
size: few
CDR3: CASSLRQSNTEAFF
DNA: TGTGCCAGCAGCCTGCGACAGTCGAACACTGAAGCTTTCTTT

J: TRBJ2-2
V: TRBV19
D: NA
size: NA
CDR3: CASSMPGVFTTGELFF
DNA: TGTGCCAGTAGTATGCCAGGGGTTTTCACCACCGGGGAGCTGTTTTTT

J: TRBJ2-5
V: TRBV20-1
D: NA
size: NA
CDR3: CSASGVTLETQYF
DNA: TGCAGTGCTTCAGGGGTAACTTTAGAGACCCAGTACTTC

J: TRBJ2-1
V: TRBV28
D: NA
size: NA
CDR3: CASSLWGVNEQFF
DNA: TGTGCCAGCAGTCTCTGGGGGGTCAATGAGCAGTTCTTC

J: TRBJ1-3
V: TRBV29-1
D: NA
size: NA
CDR3: CSATPSLEGNTIYF
DNA: TGCAGCGCCACTCCCTCCTTGGAAGGAAACACCATATATTTT

J: TRBJ2-1
V: TRBV6-4
D: TRBD2
size: many
CDR3: CASSTSGEPYNEQFF
DNA: TGTGCCAGCAGTACTAGCGGAGAACCCTACAATGAGCAGTTCTTC

J: TRBJ1-2
V: TRBV20-1
D: TRBD1
size: many
CDR3: CSARGVTGHYGYTF
DNA: TGCAGTGCTAGAGGGGTGACAGGGCACTATGGCTACACCTTC

J: TRBJ2-3
V: TRBV20-1
D: NA
size: NA
CDR3: CSASYRPRDTQYF
DNA: TGCAGTGCTAGTTACCGGCCCCGGGATACGCAGTATTTT

J: TRBJ2-3
V: TRBV6-6
D: TRBD2
size: NA
CDR3: CASRLRGDTDTQYF
DNA: TGTGCCAGCAGACTTCGGGGGGACACAGATACGCAGTATTTT

J: TRBJ2-3
V: TRBV20-1
D: TRBD2
size: NA
CDR3: CSANSGRSADTQYF
DNA: TGCAGTGCTAATAGCGGGAGGAGTGCAGATACGCAGTATTTT

J: TRBJ2-1
V: TRBV6-5
D: TRBD2
size: NA
CDR3: CASSRRTSGGREQFF
DNA: TGTGCCAGCAGTAGACGGACTAGCGGGGGGAGGGAGCAGTTCTTC

J: TRBJ1-2
V: TRBV6-6
D: NA
size: NA
CDR3: CASSSRGEGYGYTF
DNA: TGTGCCAGCAGTTCCCGGGGGGAGGGCTATGGCTACACCTTC

J: TRBJ2-1
V: TRBV5-1
D: NA
size: NA
CDR3: CASSLVDRGEQFF
DNA: TGCGCCAGCAGCTTGGTCGATAGGGGGGAACAGTTCTTC

J: TRBJ2-6
V: TRBV5-1
D: NA
size: NA
CDR3: CASSVGITGANVLTF
DNA: TGCGCCAGCAGCGTGGGAATAACCGGGGCCAACGTCCTGACTTTC

J: TRBJ1-1
V: TRBV12-3/TRBV12-4
D: TRBD1
size: few
CDR3: CASHRAAGGDAFF
DNA: TGTGCCAGCCACCGAGCGGCAGGGGGCGATGCTTTCTTT

J: TRBJ1-5
V: TRBV4-1
D: NA
size: few
CDR3: CASSQSPPGPQHF
DNA: TGCGCCAGCAGCCAAAGCCCGCCCGGGCCCCAGCATTTT

J: TRBJ1-1
V: TRBV29-1
D: NA
size: many
CDR3: CSVDRGMNTEAFF
DNA: TGCAGCGTTGATAGGGGGATGAACACTGAAGCTTTCTTT

J: TRBJ1-3
V: TRBV29-1
D: NA
size: once
CDR3: CSVGYTGNTIYF
DNA: TGCAGCGTGGGCTACACGGGAAACACCATATATTTT

J: TRBJ1-1
V: TRBV7-8
D: TRBD1
size: few
CDR3: CASSSRRGLGAEAFF
DNA: TGTGCCAGCAGCTCGCGCAGGGGGCTCGGCGCTGAAGCTTTCTTT

J: TRBJ1-1
V: TRBV12-3/TRBV12-4
D: NA
size: NA
CDR3: CASTRVGTSEAFF
DNA: TGTGCCAGCACCCGAGTGGGGACCTCTGAAGCTTTCTTT

J: TRBJ2-3
V: TRBV18
D: NA
size: NA
CDR3: CASSPQQDQSTDTQYF
DNA: TGTGCCAGCTCACCACAACAGGACCAAAGTACAGATACGCAGTATTTT

J: TRBJ2-2
V: TRBV6-6
D: TRBD2
size: many
CDR3: CASRRLAPNTGELFF
DNA: TGTGCCAGCAGGCGACTAGCACCGAACACCGGGGAGCTGTTTTTT

J: TRBJ1-4
V: TRBV25-1
D: TRBD1
size: NA
CDR3: CASSDQGAREKLFF
DNA: TGTGCCAGCAGTGACCAGGGGGCGCGGGAAAAACTGTTTTTT

J: TRBJ2-1
V: TRBV4-1
D: NA
size: NA
CDR3: CASSQDKGIGQFF
DNA: TGCGCCAGCAGCCAAGATAAAGGAATCGGGCAGTTCTTC